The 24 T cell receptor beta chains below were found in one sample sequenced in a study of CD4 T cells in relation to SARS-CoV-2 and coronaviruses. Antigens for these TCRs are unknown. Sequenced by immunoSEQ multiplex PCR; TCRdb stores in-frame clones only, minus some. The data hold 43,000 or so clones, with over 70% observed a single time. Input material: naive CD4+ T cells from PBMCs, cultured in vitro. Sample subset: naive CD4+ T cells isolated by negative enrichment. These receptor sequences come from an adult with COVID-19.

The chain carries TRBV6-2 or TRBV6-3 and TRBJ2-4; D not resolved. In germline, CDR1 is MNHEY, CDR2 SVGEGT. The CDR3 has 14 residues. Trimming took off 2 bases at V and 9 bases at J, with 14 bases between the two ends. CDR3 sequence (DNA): TGTGCCAGCAGTTACGGCGACGAGGTGAGCATTCAGTACTTC. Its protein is CASSYGDEVSIQYF.

The CDR3 sequence is CASSLPPGETQYF. The DNA for the CDR3 is TGTGCCAGCAGTTTACCCCCGGGAGAGACCCAGTACTTC. J is TRBJ2-5 and V is TRBV6-5; D remains unclear. Germline lookup yields CDR1 MNHEY and CDR2 SVGAGI. Trimming took off 4 bases at V and 4 bases at J, with 10 bases between the two ends. The CDR3 is 13 amino acids.

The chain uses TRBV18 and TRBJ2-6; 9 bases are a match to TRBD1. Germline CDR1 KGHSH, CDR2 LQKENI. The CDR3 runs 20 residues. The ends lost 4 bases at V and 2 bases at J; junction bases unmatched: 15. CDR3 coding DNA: TGTGCCAGCTCACTTTCAACTCCGGGACAGGGAAGGGCTGGGGCCAACGTCCTGACTTTC. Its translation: CASSLSTPGQGRAGANVLTF.

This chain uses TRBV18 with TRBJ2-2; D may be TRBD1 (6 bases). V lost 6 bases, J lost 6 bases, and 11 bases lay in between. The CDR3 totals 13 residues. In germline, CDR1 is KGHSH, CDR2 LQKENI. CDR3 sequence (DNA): TGTGCCAGCTCGCCGACAGGAGCCGGGGAGCTGTTTTTT. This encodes CASSPTGAGELFF.

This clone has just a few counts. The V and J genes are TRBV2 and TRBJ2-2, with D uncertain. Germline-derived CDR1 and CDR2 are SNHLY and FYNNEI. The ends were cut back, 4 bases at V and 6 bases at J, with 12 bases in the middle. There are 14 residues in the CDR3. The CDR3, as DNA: TGTGCCAGCAGTGTTGGTAGTAGAGCCGGGGAGCTGTTTTTT. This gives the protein CASSVGSRAGELFF.

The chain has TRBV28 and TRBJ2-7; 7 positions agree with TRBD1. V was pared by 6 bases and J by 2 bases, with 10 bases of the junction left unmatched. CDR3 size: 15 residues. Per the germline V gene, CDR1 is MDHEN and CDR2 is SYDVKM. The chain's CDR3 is CASRPTGFLAYEQYF. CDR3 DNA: TGTGCCAGCAGGCCGACAGGGTTTCTTGCCTACGAGCAGTACTTC.

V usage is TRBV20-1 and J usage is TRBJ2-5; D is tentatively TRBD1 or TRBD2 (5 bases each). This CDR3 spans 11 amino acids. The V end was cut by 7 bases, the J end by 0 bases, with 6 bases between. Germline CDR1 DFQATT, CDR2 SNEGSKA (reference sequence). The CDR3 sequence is CSGGHQETQYF. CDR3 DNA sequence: TGCAGTGGGGGACACCAAGAGACCCAGTACTTC.

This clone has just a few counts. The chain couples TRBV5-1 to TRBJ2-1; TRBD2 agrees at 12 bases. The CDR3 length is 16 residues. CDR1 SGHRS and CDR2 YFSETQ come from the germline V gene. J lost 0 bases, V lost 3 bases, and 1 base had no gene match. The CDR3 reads CASSWGLAGSYNEQFF. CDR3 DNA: TGCGCCAGCAGCTGGGGACTAGCGGGCTCCTACAATGAGCAGTTCTTC.

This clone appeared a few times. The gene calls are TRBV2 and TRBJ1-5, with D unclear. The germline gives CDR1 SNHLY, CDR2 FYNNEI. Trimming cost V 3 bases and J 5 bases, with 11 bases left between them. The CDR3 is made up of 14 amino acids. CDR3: CASSDIGRDQPQHF. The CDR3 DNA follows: TGTGCCAGCAGTGATATAGGGAGAGATCAGCCCCAGCATTTT.

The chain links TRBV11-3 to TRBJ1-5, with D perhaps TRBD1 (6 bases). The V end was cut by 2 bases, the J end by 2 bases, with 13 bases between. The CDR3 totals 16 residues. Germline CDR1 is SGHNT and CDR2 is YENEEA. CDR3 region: CASSLFVEGGNQPQHF. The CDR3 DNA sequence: TGTGCCAGCAGCTTATTCGTGGAGGGGGGCAATCAGCCCCAGCATTTT.

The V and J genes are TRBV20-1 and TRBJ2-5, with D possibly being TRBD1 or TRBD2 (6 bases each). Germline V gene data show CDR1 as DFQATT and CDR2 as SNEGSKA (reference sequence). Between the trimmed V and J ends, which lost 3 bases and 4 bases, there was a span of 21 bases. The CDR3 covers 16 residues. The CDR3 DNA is TGCAGTGCTAGTGCGGGGAGAAGGATAGGGGGAGAGACCCAGTACTTC. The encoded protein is CSASAGRRIGGETQYF.

The CDR3 protein is CASSLESRQANPGRRGTEAFF. CDR3 nucleotides: TGTGCCAGCAGCTTAGAATCGCGACAGGCGAACCCGGGGCGAAGGGGGACTGAAGCTTTCTTT. The rearrangement uses TRBV11-3 and TRBJ1-1; maybe TRBD1 (6 bases). With 0 bases removed from V and 5 bases from J, the gap between germline ends came to 31 bases. The CDR3 length is 21 residues. CDR1 and CDR2 from the germline V gene are SGHNT and YENEEA.

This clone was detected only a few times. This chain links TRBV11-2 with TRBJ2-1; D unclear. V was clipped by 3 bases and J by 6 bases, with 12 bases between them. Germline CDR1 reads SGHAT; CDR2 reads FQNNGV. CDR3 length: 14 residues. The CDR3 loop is CASSFSERTNEQFF. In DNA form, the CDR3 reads TGTGCCAGCAGCTTTTCGGAGAGGACCAATGAGCAGTTCTTC.

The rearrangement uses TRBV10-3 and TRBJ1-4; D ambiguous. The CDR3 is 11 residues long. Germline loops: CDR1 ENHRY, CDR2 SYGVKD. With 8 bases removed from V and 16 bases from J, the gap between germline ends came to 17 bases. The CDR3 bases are TGTGCCATCGGACCGGGCCAAGAAAAGTTTTTT. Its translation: CAIGPGQEKFF.

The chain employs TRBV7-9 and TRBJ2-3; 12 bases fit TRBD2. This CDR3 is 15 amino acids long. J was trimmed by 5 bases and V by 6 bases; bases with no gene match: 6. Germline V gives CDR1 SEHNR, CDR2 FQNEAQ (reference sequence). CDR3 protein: CASSRLAGVRDTQYF. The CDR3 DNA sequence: TGTGCCAGCAGTAGACTAGCGGGAGTGAGAGATACGCAGTATTTT.

This chain's CDR3 is CASSSGTSSTDTQYF. The CDR3 region has the DNA TGTGCCAGCAGTTCTGGGACTAGCAGCACAGATACGCAGTATTTT. V and J are TRBV6-5 and TRBJ2-3, with 9 bases fitting TRBD2. Losses at the gene ends were 4 bases for V and 0 bases for J; bases not matched to a gene: 2. The CDR3 consists of 15 residues. Germline V gives CDR1 MNHEY, CDR2 SVGAGI.

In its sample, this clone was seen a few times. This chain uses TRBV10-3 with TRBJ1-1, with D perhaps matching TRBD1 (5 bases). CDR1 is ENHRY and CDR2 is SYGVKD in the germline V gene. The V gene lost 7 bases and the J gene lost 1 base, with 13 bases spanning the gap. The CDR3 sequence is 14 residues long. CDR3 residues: CAINSGHTNTEAFF. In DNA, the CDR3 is TGTGCCATCAATAGCGGACACACGAACACTGAAGCTTTCTTT.

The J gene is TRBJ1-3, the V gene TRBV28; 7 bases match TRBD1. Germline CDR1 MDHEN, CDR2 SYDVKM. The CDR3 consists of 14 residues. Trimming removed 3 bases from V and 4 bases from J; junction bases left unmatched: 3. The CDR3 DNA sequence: TGTGCCAGCAGTTTGCCGGGACAGGGAAACACCATATATTTT. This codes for CASSLPGQGNTIYF.

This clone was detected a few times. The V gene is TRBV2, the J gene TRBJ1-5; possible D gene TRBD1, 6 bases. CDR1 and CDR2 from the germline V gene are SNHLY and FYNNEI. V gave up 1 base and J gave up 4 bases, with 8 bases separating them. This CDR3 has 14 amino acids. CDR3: CASSEVGTNQPQHF. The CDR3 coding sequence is TGTGCCAGCAGTGAAGTCGGGACAAATCAGCCCCAGCATTTT.

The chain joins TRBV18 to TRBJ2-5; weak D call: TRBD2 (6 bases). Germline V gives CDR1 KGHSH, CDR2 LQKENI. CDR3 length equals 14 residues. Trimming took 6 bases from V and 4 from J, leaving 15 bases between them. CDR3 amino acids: CASSHSLEGETQYF. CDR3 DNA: TGTGCCAGCTCTCACTCATTGGAGGGAGAGACCCAGTACTTC.

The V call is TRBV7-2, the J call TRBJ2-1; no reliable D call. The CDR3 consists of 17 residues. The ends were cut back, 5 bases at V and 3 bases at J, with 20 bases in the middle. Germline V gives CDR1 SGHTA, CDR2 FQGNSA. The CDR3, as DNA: TGTGCCAGCAGCGGGAAGGCCCTTCTAAACGGCTACAATGAGCAGTTCTTC. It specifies CASSGKALLNGYNEQFF.

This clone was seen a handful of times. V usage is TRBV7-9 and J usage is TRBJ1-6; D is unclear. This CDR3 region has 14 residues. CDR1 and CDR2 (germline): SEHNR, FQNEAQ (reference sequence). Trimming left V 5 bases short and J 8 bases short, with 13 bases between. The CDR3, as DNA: TGTGCCAGCAGCCCCGCCCGGTTCGATTCACCCCTCCACTTT. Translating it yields CASSPARFDSPLHF.

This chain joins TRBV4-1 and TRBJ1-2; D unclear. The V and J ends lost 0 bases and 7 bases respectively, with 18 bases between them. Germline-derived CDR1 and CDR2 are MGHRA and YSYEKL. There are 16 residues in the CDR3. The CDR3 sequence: CASSQDVPGIRAGYTF. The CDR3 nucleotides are TGCGCCAGCAGCCAAGATGTTCCCGGGATTCGTGCTGGCTACACCTTC.

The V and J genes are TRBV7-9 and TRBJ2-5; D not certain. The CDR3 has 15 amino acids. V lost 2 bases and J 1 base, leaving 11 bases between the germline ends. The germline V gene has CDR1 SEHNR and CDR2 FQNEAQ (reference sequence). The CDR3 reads CASSLWADLQETQYF. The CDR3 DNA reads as TGTGCCAGCAGCTTATGGGCGGATCTCCAAGAGACCCAGTACTTC. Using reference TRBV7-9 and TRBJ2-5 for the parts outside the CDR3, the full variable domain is DTGVSQNPRHKITKRGQNVTFRCDPISEHNRLYWYRQTLGQGPEFLTYFQNEAQLEKSRLLSDRFSAERPKGSFSTLEIQRTEQGDSAMYLCASSLWADLQETQYFGPGTRLLVL.